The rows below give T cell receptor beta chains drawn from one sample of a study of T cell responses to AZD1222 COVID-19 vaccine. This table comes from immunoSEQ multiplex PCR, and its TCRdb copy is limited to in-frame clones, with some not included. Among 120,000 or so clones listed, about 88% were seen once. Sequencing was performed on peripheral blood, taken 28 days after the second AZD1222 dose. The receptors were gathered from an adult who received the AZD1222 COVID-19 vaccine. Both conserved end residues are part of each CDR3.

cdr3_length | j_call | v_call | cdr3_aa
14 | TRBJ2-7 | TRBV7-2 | CASSGAGVGNEQYF
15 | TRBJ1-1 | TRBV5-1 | CASSLFSGTYTEAFF
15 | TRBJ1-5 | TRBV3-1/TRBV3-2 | CASSRGQGAGQPQHF
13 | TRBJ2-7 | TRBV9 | CASSVDVSYEQYF
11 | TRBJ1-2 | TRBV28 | CASRQRTVSTF
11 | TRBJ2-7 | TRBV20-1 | CSARATYEQYF
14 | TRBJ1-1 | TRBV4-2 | CASSQGTTNTEAFF
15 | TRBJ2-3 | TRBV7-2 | CASRISGLITDTQYF
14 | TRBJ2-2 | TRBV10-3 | CAIRRDSWGGELFF
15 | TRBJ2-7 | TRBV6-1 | CASSEGGEGWYEQYF
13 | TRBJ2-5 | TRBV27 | CASSLYGGETQYF
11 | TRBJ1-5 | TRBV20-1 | CSASGSQPQHF
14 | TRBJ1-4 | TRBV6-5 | CASRRTGLDEKLFF
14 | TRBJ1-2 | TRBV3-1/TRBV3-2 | CASSQEGYDYGYTF
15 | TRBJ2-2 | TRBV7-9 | CASSLLTEGSGELFF
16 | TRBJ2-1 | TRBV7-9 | CASSIRTSGGNNEQFF
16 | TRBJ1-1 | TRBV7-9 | CASSLGVGQPNTEAFF
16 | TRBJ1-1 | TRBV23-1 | CASSQPDRGLETEAFF
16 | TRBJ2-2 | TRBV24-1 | CATSDFGTGNTGELFF
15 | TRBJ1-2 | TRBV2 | CASSDIVTATYGYTF
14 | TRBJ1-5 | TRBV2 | CASSRDRMGQPQHF
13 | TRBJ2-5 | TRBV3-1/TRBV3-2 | CASSQAGAETQYF
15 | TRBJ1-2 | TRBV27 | CASSPRDSYNYGYTF
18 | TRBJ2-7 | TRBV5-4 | CASSLRGTGGDPTYEQYF
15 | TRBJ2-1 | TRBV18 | CASSPPGQGYNEQFF
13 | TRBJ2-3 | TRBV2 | CASSEMRVDTQYF
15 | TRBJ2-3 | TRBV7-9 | CASSLATGGTSGQYF